These 6 T cell receptor beta chains were all obtained from the same sample, sequenced in a study of technical replicates of blood from several donors. Assay used: immunoSEQ multiplex PCR; TCRdb lists only in-frame clones, some missing. The sample yields around 69,000 clones, 88% seen once. Source material: PBMCs. These receptors came from a human donor in good health. Some clones in this sample may be carry-over from other donors' samples.

CDR3 sequence: CASSLVPAYEQYF. CDR3 bases: TGTGCCAGCAGCTTAGTGCCGGCCTACGAGCAGTACTTC. This rearrangement joins TRBV11-2 to TRBJ2-7; no clear D gene. The CDR3 spans 13 residues. The V and J ends lost 1 base and 2 bases respectively, with 6 bases between them. Germline CDR1 reads SGHAT; CDR2 reads FQNNGV.

The rearrangement joins TRBV4-2 to TRBJ2-5, with TRBD2 identical over 14 bases. V lost 1 base and J lost 4; bases outside the gene matches: 2. Germline V lookup: CDR1 LGHNA, CDR2 YNFKEQ. This CDR3 spans 16 amino acids. In DNA, the CDR3 is TGTGCCAGCAGCCAAGCGACTAGCGGGGGGGGAGAGACCCAGTACTTC. It translates to CASSQATSGGGETQYF.

The chain links TRBV27 to TRBJ1-2; 7 nucleotides line up with TRBD1. The CDR3 is made up of 19 amino acids. The junction had 22 bases not matched to a gene; V was cut back by 8 bases and J by 1 base. Germline V lookup: CDR1 MNHEY, CDR2 SMNVEV (reference sequence). The DNA for the CDR3 is TGTGCCAGCGGATTTTCGGCTAGGGGGCCAGATAGGGGTAACTATGGCTACACCTTC. It yields the protein CASGFSARGPDRGNYGYTF.

The chain couples TRBV9 to TRBJ2-2; a possible D gene is TRBD1 (6 bases). This CDR3 comprises 16 residues. Germline loops: CDR1 SGDLS, CDR2 YYNGEE. V lost 4 bases, J lost 1 base, and 14 bases lay in between. The CDR3, as DNA: TGTGCCAGCAGCTCCCACTCGGGACAGAACACCGGGGAGCTGTTTTTT. It is translated as CASSSHSGQNTGELFF.

The rearrangement uses TRBV27 and TRBJ1-5; TRBD1 matches at 9 bases. CDR3 length: 16 residues. J was trimmed by 0 bases and V by 5 bases; bases with no gene match: 5. The germline V gene has CDR1 MNHEY and CDR2 SMNVEV (reference sequence). The CDR3 sequence is CASSTRGQGSNQPQHF. The CDR3 nucleotides are TGTGCCAGCAGTACCCGGGGACAGGGTAGCAATCAGCCCCAGCATTTT.

V is TRBV7-9 and J is TRBJ1-4; 9 nucleotides align to TRBD1. The CDR3 extends over 14 amino acids. J lost 8 bases, V lost 5 bases, and 6 bases had no gene match. Germline V lookup: CDR1 SEHNR, CDR2 FQNEAQ (reference sequence). The CDR3 loop is CASSVGQGNEKLFF. For the CDR3, the DNA is TGTGCCAGCAGCGTAGGACAGGGGAACGAAAAACTGTTTTTT.